The next 7 T cell receptor beta chains were all read from a single sample in a study of shared clonotypes between healthy human individuals (dated by TCRdb to 2018 to 2020). CD8 naive samples consisted of CD45RO-negative cells that were positively selected for CCR7, yielding a CD45RA+CCR7+ population without TemRA cells. The method was the immunoSEQ multiplex PCR assay. The table was pulled from immuneACCESS by TCRdb, which kept in-frame rearrangements only. Such tables lose some clones; where checked, under half of the loss comes from unresolved V genes, and the rest has no known cause. Present in this sample are roughly 850,000 clones, around 96% of which were seen just once. Together, the top ten hold roughly 0.23% of the sample. Sequenced sample: naive CD8+ T cells sorted from blood. The label giving this sample's cell subset or site can be read as: CD45RA+CCR7+. All receptors derive from a man under 40 in good health.

This rearrangement joins TRBV6-5 to TRBJ2-5; 7 positions match TRBD2. This CDR3 has 15 amino acids. Trimming removed 6 bases from V and 2 bases from J; junction bases left unmatched: 9. Germline V gene data show CDR1 as MNHEY and CDR2 as SVGAGI. DNA of the CDR3: TGTGCCAGCAGCCCGATATTGGGAGGGCAAGAGACCCAGTACTTC. It is translated as CASSPILGGQETQYF.

The rearrangement joins TRBV29-1 to TRBJ2-5; TRBD2 agrees at 7 bases. V lost 6 bases and J lost 2; bases outside the gene matches: 6. Germline assignment: CDR1 SQVTM and CDR2 ANQGSEA. The CDR3 has 13 amino acids. The CDR3 DNA reads TGCAGCGTGGAGGGACTAACTCAAGAGACCCAGTACTTC. Its translation is CSVEGLTQETQYF.

Worth noting for this clone: The junction differs from germline at one of its ends, possibly a read error. V and J are TRBV7-7 and TRBJ2-1; D ambiguous. The germline gives CDR1 SSHAT, CDR2 FNYEAQ (reference sequence). This CDR3 has 14 amino acids. The CDR3, as DNA: TGTGCTAGCAGCTCAGGCACCACCTACAATGAGCAGTTCTTC. It specifies CASSSGTTYNEQFF.

The chain has TRBV7-2 and TRBJ2-7; D is perhaps TRBD2 (5 bases). Trimming cost V 1 base and J 4 bases, with 11 bases left between them. The germline V gene has CDR1 SGHTA and CDR2 FQGNSA. The CDR3 loop spans 14 amino acids. As DNA, the CDR3 is TGTGCCAGCAGCTTAGAGGCTAGCCAGTACGAGCAGTACTTC. It codes for CASSLEASQYEQYF. The full variable domain, with the rest looked up from reference TRBV7-2 and TRBJ2-7, is GAGVSQSPSNKVTEKGKDVELRCDPISGHTALYWYRQSLGQGLEFLIYFQGNSAPDKSGLPSDRFSAERTGGSVSTLTIQRTQQEDSAVYLCASSLEASQYEQYFGPGTRLTVT.

This chain links TRBV29-1 with TRBJ2-5; no reliable D call. The CDR3 sequence is 14 residues long. The V gene lost 4 bases and the J gene lost 2 bases, with 14 bases spanning the gap. CDR1 and CDR2 from the germline V gene are SQVTM and ANQGSEA. This chain's CDR3 is CSVVGFQGQETQYF. The CDR3 bases are TGCAGCGTTGTTGGCTTTCAAGGGCAAGAGACCCAGTACTTC. Drawing the rest from reference TRBV29-1 and TRBJ2-5, the complete variable domain is SAVISQKPSRDICQRGTSLTIQCQVDSQVTMMFWYRQQPGQSLTLIATANQGSEATYESGFVIDKFPISRPNLTFSTLTVSNMSPEDSSIYLCSVVGFQGQETQYFGPGTRLLVL.

This clone has only one observation. The chain combines TRBV5-1 with TRBJ2-7; TRBD2 agrees at 9 bases. Germline V gene data show CDR1 as SGHRS and CDR2 as YFSETQ. There are 15 residues in the CDR3. V lost 3 bases, J lost 5 bases, and 9 bases stayed unmatched. CDR3 region: CASSSSSGAGDEQYF. DNA of the CDR3: TGCGCCAGCAGCTCATCTAGCGGGGCCGGAGACGAGCAGTACTTC.

The chain combines TRBV4-1 with TRBJ2-5; no reliable D call. Germline CDR1 is MGHRA and CDR2 is YSYEKL. The CDR3 has 13 residues. V dropped 6 bases and J dropped 0 bases, with 8 bases sitting between them. DNA for the CDR3: TGCGCCAGCAGTGGAGAGTACCAAGAGACCCAGTACTTC. It specifies CASSGEYQETQYF.